One TCR beta chain is described in this entry. The CDR3 totals 12 residues. Trimming took off 1 base at V and 13 bases at J, with 11 bases between the two ends. Looked up from germline, CDR1 is LGHDT and CDR2 is YNNKEL (reference sequence). Clones were read by immunoSEQ multiplex PCR, and TCRdb kept only the in-frame ones, dropping some. The profile shows more than 300,000 clones, over 75% of them singletons. This sample is drawn from a study of blood T cell repertoires in COVID-19. This receptor was obtained from a woman aged 25 to 39 with COVID-19, enrolled during active disease. This chain joins TRBV3-1 (or the pseudogene TRBV3-2) and TRBJ2-1; no clear D. The sample consisted of peripheral blood. The CDR3, as DNA: TGTGCCAGCAGCCAAGGTCCAGGTAATCAGTTCTTC. Its translation: CASSQGPGNQFF.